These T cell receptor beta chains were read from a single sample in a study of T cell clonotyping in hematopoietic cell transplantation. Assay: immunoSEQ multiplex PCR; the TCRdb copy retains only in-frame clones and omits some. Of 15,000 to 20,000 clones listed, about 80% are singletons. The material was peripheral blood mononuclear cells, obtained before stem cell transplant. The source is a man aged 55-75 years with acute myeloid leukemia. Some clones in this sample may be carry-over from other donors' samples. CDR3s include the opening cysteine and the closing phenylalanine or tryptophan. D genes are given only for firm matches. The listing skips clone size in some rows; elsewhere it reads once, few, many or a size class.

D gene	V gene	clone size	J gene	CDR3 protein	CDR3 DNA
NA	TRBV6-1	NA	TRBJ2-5	CASSGAGAGELEETQYF	TGTGCCAGCAGTGGGGCAGGGGCAGGGGAGCTCGAAGAGACCCAGTACTTC
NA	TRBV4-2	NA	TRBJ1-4	CASSQVGDWEKLFF	TGTGCCAGCAGCCAAGTCGGGGATTGGGAAAAACTGTTTTTT
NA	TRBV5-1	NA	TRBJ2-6	CASSWGDSGANVLTF	TGCGCCAGCTCCTGGGGGGACTCTGGGGCCAACGTCCTGACTTTC
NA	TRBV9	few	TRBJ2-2	CASSVFGQSNTGELFF	TGTGCCAGCAGCGTATTTGGGCAGTCAAACACCGGGGAGCTGTTTTTT
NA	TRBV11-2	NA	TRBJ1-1	CASSLEGRNTEAFF	TGTGCCAGCAGCTTGGAGGGGAGGAACACTGAAGCTTTCTTT
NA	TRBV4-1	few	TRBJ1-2	CASSLEAGTNYGYTF	TGCGCCAGCAGCCTAGAGGCAGGGACTAACTATGGCTACACCTTC
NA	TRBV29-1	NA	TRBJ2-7	CSVTDSSYEQYF	TGCAGCGTCACCGACAGCTCCTACGAGCAGTACTTC
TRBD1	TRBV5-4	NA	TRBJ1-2	CASSHRDSYYGYTF	TGTGCCAGCAGCCACCGGGACAGTTACTATGGCTACACCTTC
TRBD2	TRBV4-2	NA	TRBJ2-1	CASSLGGGNNEQFF	TGTGCCAGCAGCCTCGGGGGGGGAAACAATGAGCAGTTCTTC
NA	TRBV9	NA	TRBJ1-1	CASSVEGSNTEAFF	TGTGCCAGCAGCGTAGAGGGATCGAACACTGAAGCTTTCTTT
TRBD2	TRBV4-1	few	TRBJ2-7	CASSQMGRGSSYEQYF	TGCGCCAGCAGCCAGATGGGGCGGGGGAGCTCCTACGAGCAGTACTTC
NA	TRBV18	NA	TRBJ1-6	CASSPGLPPENSPLHF	TGTGCCAGCTCACCAGGGCTCCCCCCGGAGAATTCACCCCTCCACTTT
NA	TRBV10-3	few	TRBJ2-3	CAMHRDPTDTQYF	TGTGCCATGCACCGGGACCCCACAGATACGCAGTATTTT
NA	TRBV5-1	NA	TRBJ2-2	CASSLQGYTGELFF	TGCGCCAGCAGCCTACAGGGATACACCGGGGAGCTGTTTTTT
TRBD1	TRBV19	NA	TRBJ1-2	CASSARTGANYGYTF	TGTGCCAGTAGTGCGCGGACAGGGGCCAACTATGGCTACACCTTC
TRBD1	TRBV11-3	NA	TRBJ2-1	CASSGTVYNEQFF	TGTGCCAGCAGCGGGACAGTCTACAATGAGCAGTTCTTC
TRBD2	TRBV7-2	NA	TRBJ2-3	CASSLTTSGSPDTQYF	TGTGCCAGCAGCTTAACTACTAGCGGGAGCCCAGATACGCAGTATTTT
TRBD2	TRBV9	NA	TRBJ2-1	CASSGGGLAYNEQFF	TGTGCCAGCAGCGGGGGGGGACTAGCCTACAATGAGCAGTTCTTC
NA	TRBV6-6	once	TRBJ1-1	CASSLPEGHGGEAFF	TGTGCCAGCAGTCTACCCGAGGGGCATGGGGGTGAAGCTTTCTTT
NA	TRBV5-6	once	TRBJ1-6	CASSLGDGSPLHF	TGTGCCAGCAGCTTGGGGGACGGTTCACCCCTCCACTTT
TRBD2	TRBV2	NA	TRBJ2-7	CASNEGTSGAYEQYF	TGTGCCAGCAACGAGGGGACTAGCGGGGCTTACGAGCAGTACTTC
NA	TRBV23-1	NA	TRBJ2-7	CARRQISSYEQYF	TGCGCCAGACGGCAGATCAGCTCCTACGAGCAGTACTTC
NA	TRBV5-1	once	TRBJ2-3	CASSLGQEFKLDTQYF	TGCGCCAGCAGCTTGGGGCAGGAGTTTAAATTGGATACGCAGTATTTT
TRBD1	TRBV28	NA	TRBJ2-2	CASSRQGNTGELFF	TGTGCCAGCAGTCGACAGGGGAACACCGGGGAGCTGTTTTTT
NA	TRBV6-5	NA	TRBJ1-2	CASSSHSGPYGYTF	TGTGCCAGCAGTTCCCATTCGGGGCCCTATGGCTACACCTTC
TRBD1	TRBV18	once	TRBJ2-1	CASSPGDSSYNEQFF	TGTGCCAGCTCACCAGGGGACAGTTCCTACAATGAGCAGTTCTTC
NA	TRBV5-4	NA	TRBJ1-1	CASSFQGGTEAFF	TGTGCCAGCAGCTTTCAGGGCGGCACTGAAGCTTTCTTT
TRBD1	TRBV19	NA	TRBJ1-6	CASSIGTGGLNSPLHF	TGTGCCAGTAGTATAGGGACAGGGGGTCTGAATTCACCCCTCCACTTT
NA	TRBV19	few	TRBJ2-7	CASSMTTSSSYEQYF	TGTGCCAGTAGTATGACCACTAGCAGCTCCTACGAGCAGTACTTC
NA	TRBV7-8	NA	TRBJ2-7	CASSLVGTSAYEQYF	TGTGCCAGCAGCTTAGTTGGGACATCAGCCTACGAGCAGTACTTC
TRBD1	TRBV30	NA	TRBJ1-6	CAWSAGQGGGNSPLHF	TGTGCCTGGAGTGCCGGACAGGGCGGAGGAAATTCACCCCTCCACTTT
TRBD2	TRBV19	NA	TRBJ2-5	CASSFGTTQETQYF	TGTGCCAGTAGTTTCGGGACTACTCAAGAGACCCAGTACTTC
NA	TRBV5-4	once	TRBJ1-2	CASSLGEGSASAYTF	TGTGCCAGCAGCTTGGGGGAGGGCTCAGCCTCGGCGTACACCTTC
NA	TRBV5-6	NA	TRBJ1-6	CASSWWGDDNSPLHF	TGTGCCAGCAGCTGGTGGGGGGACGATAATTCACCCCTCCACTTT
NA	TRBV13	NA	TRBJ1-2	CASSLSNYGYTF	TGTGCCAGCAGCTTATCGAACTATGGCTACACCTTC
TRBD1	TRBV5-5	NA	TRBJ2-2	CASSHWGQGRTGELFF	TGTGCCAGCAGCCACTGGGGACAGGGCAGGACCGGGGAGCTGTTTTTT
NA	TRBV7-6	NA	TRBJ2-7	CASSLMGEQYF	TGTGCCAGCAGCTTAATGGGCGAGCAGTACTTC
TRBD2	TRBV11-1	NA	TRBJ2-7	CASSPSSGSYEQYF	TGTGCCAGCAGCCCCTCTAGCGGCTCCTACGAGCAGTACTTC
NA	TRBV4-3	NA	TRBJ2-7	CASSQGLVAYEQYF	TGCGCCAGCAGCCAAGGACTAGTGGCCTACGAGCAGTACTTC
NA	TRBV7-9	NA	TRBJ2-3	CASSSTRGTDTQYF	TGTGCCAGCAGCTCGACGAGGGGCACAGATACGCAGTATTTT
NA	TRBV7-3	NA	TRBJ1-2	CASSLGFGYGYTF	TGTGCCAGCAGCCTGGGGTTCGGGTATGGCTACACCTTC
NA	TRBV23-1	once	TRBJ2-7	CASSQYRDRANEQYF	TGCGCCAGCAGTCAATATCGGGACCGGGCCAACGAGCAGTACTTC
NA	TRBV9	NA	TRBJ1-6	CASSVHRTNSPLHF	TGTGCCAGCAGCGTACACAGAACTAATTCACCCCTCCACTTT
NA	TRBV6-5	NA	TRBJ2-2	CASSIHRAWELFF	TGTGCCAGCAGTATTCACAGGGCTTGGGAGCTGTTTTTT
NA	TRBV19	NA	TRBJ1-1	CASSIWGNTEAFF	TGTGCCAGTAGTATTTGGGGGAACACTGAAGCTTTCTTT
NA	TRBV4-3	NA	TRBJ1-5	CASSQDSPLGGGTGQPQHF	TGCGCCAGCAGCCAAGATTCCCCCCTGGGAGGGGGGACGGGTCAGCCCCAGCATTTT